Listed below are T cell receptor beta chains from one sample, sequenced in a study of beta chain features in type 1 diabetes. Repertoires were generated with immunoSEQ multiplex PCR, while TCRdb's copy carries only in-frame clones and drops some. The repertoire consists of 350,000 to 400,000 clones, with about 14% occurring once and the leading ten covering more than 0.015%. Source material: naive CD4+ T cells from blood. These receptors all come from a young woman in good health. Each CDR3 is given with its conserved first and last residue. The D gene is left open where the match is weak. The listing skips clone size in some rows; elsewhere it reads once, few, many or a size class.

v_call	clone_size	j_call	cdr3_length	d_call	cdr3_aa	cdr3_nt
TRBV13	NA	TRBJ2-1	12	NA	CASSPRLAGAFF	TGTGCCAGCAGCCCCAGACTAGCAGGGGCGTTCTTC
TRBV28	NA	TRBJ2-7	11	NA	CASSLTYEQYF	TGTGCCAGCAGCCTTACCTACGAGCAGTACTTC
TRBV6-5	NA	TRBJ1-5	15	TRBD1	CASSPGQGANQPQHF	TGTGCCAGCAGCCCCGGACAGGGGGCCAATCAGCCCCAGCATTTT
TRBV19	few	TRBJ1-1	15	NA	CASSAGPGRNTEAFF	TGTGCCAGTAGTGCTGGGCCAGGGCGAAACACTGAAGCTTTCTTT
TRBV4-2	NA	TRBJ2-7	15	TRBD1	CASSPTPGQGYEQYF	TGTGCCAGCAGCCCAACCCCGGGACAGGGCTACGAGCAGTACTTC
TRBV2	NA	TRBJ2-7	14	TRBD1	CASSMDRGSYEQYF	TGTGCCAGCAGTATGGACAGGGGTTCCTACGAGCAGTACTTC
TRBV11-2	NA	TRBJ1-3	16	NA	CASSLEPRLPGNTIYF	TGTGCCAGCAGCTTAGAACCCCGACTACCTGGAAACACCATATATTTT
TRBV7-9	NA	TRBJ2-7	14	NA	CASSLGGRTYEQYF	TGTGCCAGCAGCTTAGGTGGCAGGACCTACGAGCAGTACTTC
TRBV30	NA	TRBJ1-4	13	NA	CAWSVRGNEKLFF	TGTGCCTGGAGTGTACGGGGTAATGAAAAACTGTTTTTT
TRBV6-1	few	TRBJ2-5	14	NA	CASSDQGLAETQYF	TGTGCCAGCAGTGATCAGGGGTTGGCAGAGACCCAGTACTTC
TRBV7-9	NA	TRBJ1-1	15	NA	CASSLAQGTNTEAFF	TGTGCCAGCAGCTTAGCCCAGGGGACGAACACTGAAGCTTTCTTT
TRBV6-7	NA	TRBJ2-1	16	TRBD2	CASKRRTSGIYNEQFF	TGTGCCAGCAAGCGTAGGACTAGCGGGATATACAATGAGCAGTTCTTC
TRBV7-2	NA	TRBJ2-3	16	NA	CASRLDPGMGADTQYF	TGTGCCAGCAGACTTGATCCAGGCATGGGCGCAGATACGCAGTATTTT
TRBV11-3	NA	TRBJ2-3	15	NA	CASSNSRGSTDTQYF	TGTGCCAGCTCCAATAGTCGCGGGAGCACAGATACGCAGTATTTT
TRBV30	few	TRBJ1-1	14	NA	CAWSPWGLGTEAFF	TGTGCCTGGAGTCCTTGGGGCCTGGGCACTGAAGCTTTCTTT
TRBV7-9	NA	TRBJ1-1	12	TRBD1	CASSPKGQGAFF	TGTGCCAGCAGCCCCAAGGGACAGGGGGCTTTCTTT
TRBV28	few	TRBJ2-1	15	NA	CASTPSVNSYNEQFF	TGTGCCAGCACCCCTAGCGTCAACTCCTACAATGAGCAGTTCTTC
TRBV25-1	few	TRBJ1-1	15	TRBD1	CASSDRTGVSTEAFF	TGTGCCAGCAGTGACCGTACAGGGGTATCTACTGAAGCTTTCTTT
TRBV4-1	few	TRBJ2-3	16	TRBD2	CASSQVGGRRGDTQYF	TGCGCCAGCAGCCAAGTTGGCGGGAGGAGGGGGGATACGCAGTATTTT
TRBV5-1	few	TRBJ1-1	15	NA	CASSPEGVVNTEAFF	TGCGCCAGCAGCCCTGAGGGCGTTGTGAACACTGAAGCTTTCTTT
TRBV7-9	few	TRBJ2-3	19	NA	CASSLRGSSGRNSTDTQYF	TGTGCCAGCAGCTTACGCGGGTCTAGTGGGAGGAACAGCACAGATACGCAGTATTTT
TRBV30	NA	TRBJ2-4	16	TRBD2	CAWTPIAGGYKNIQYF	TGTGCCTGGACCCCCATAGCGGGGGGATACAAAAACATTCAGTACTTC
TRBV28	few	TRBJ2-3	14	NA	CASRGFREGDTQYF	TGTGCCAGCAGGGGGTTCCGCGAGGGAGATACGCAGTATTTT
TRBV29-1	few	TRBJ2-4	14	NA	CSVERLAPAGIQYF	TGCAGCGTTGAAAGGCTAGCCCCGGCGGGCATTCAGTACTTC
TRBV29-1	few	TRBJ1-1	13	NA	CSVGGGLRTEAFF	TGCAGCGTTGGAGGGGGATTAAGAACTGAAGCTTTCTTT
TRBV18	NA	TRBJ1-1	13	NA	CASSPGQSTEAFF	TGTGCCAGCTCACCTGGGCAGAGCACTGAAGCTTTCTTT
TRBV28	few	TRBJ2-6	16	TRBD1	CASSETGLPGANVLTF	TGTGCCAGCAGTGAGACAGGGCTCCCTGGGGCCAACGTCCTGACTTTC
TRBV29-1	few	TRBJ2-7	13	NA	CSVGGRVRHEQYF	TGCAGCGTTGGCGGCAGGGTTAGGCACGAGCAGTACTTC
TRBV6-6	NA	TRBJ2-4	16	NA	CASSLQSGRGKNIQYF	TGTGCCAGCAGCCTCCAAAGCGGTCGAGGCAAAAACATTCAGTACTTC
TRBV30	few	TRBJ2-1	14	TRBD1	CAWWQQGAHNEQFF	TGTGCCTGGTGGCAACAGGGGGCGCACAATGAGCAGTTCTTC
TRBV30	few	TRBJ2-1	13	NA	CAWIGRGDNEQFF	TGTGCCTGGATTGGCAGAGGTGACAATGAGCAGTTCTTC
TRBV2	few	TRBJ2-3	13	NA	CASSEGAWDTQYF	TGTGCCAGCAGTGAAGGGGCTTGGGATACGCAGTATTTT
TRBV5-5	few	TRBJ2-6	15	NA	CASSTVGSGANVLTF	TGTGCCAGCAGCACCGTCGGGTCTGGGGCCAACGTCCTGACTTTC
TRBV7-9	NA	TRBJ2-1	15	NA	CASSLVETGTREQFF	TGTGCCAGCAGCTTAGTAGAAACAGGAACGAGAGAGCAGTTCTTC
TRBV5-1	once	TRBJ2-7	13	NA	CASSLVQDNEQYF	TGCGCCAGCAGCTTGGTCCAGGACAACGAGCAGTACTTC
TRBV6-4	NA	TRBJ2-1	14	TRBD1	CASSRDRAYNEQFF	TGTGCCAGCAGTCGGGACAGGGCCTACAATGAGCAGTTCTTC
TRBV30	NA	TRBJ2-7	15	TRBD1	CAWSPETGFVREQYF	TGTGCCTGGAGTCCCGAGACAGGGTTTGTTCGGGAGCAGTACTTC
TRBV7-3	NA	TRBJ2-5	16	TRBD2	CASSIGTSGSGETQYF	TGTGCCAGCAGCATCGGGACTAGCGGGAGTGGGGAGACCCAGTACTTC
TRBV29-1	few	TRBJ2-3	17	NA	CSVDPAGTLGGGDTQYF	TGCAGCGTCGACCCCGCCGGGACACTAGGTGGGGGAGATACGCAGTATTTT
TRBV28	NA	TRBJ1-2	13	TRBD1	CASKAGGSYGYTF	TGTGCCAGCAAGGCAGGGGGAAGCTATGGCTACACCTTC
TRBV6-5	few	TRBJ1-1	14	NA	CASSYAGVNTEAFF	TGTGCCAGCAGTTATGCGGGCGTGAACACTGAAGCTTTCTTT
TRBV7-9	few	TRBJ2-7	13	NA	CASSLAVLYEQYF	TGTGCCAGCAGCTTAGCCGTCCTATACGAGCAGTACTTC